This note documents a single T cell receptor (beta chain) sequence. Its antigen is currently not known. No base quality values were provided; no much bigger clone lies one nucleotide off. V trim: 5 bases; J trim: 5 bases; unmatched bases: 8. From a lookup of the germline V gene, CDR1 and CDR2 are SGHRS and YFSETQ. CDR3 length: 14 amino acids, cysteine to phenylalanine. Only the CDR3 DNA stays, 42 bases, in frame from base 1. The data were taken from a study of somatic mutations in cytotoxic T cells in rheumatoid arthritis (dated 2017 in TCRdb). At the level of the whole study: Patient peripheral blood (approximately 30 ml EDTA) was drawn right after diagnosis and before any treatment started. Sorted V beta1+ cells also underwent TCRB sequencing, and some V beta antibody-stained T-cell populations were flow-sorted at nearly 100% purity on a FACSAria II or Sony SH800. The study asked whether expanded CD8+ T-cell clones in newly diagnosed, untreated rheumatoid arthritis carry somatic mutations, and used TCRB deep sequencing to characterize clonality. TCRB deep sequencing was performed for approximately 60 rheumatoid arthritis patients and about 20 healthy controls. Patient and control groups had essentially identical median ages.

Overall study results and their limits: The largest CD8+ clone made up more than 20% of CD8+ cells in about an eighth of the roughly 60 patients, and blood and synovial fluid shared several identical CD8+ TCRB sequences. In patients, CD8+ clonality rose with age (Spearman r of about 0.51), which was not the case in healthy controls. The antigen targets of the expanded CD8+ clones were unknown, and absence from virus-specific databases did not rule out viral specificity. CD8+ T-cell clonality in rheumatoid arthritis patients was not significantly different from that in age-matched healthy controls. No adjustment for multiple comparisons was made for the slight TRBV07 underrepresentation in patients.

CD4+ and CD8+ cells were isolated by positive magnetic bead selection on an AutoMACS, and purity was checked by flow cytometry. Ficoll-Paque PLUS density gradient separation was used to isolate peripheral blood mononuclear cells. DNA from CD4-enriched, CD8-enriched or PBMC samples was extracted using Nucleospin Tissue or Tissue XS kits and then quantified on a Qubit 2.0 fluorometer. Genomic DNA underwent TCRB CDR3 sequencing using the immunoSEQ assay. The study's processing was this. Patient CD8+ clones larger than 1% were compared against published virus-specific TCRB sequences, and only a few matched. Only productive TCRB rearrangements were included in the analyses. Clonality was expressed as a Shannon entropy-based productive clonality index, with each clone defined by a unique TCRB CDR3 sequence. Repertoire overlap for a pair of samples was computed from each clone's template counts relative to total templates per sample. Flow cytometry-measured V-gene usage correlated with V-gene usage from TCRB sequencing, with a Spearman r of roughly 0.61. As stored in TCRdb, this immuneACCESS dataset retains in-frame rearrangements with V and J assigned. A fraction of the clones does not appear; measured against another copy, unresolved V genes explain less than half of the discrepancy, and the remainder lacks a known reason. The DNA was the basis for D and trimming; V, J and clone size are from that table. This sample lists 11,000 to 15,000 clones; 90% to 95% were detected once. The ten largest clones add up to over 15% of the sample.

This receptor was obtained from a man between 65 and 79 years old with rheumatoid arthritis. This sequence uses TRBV5-1 and TRBJ2-7, and 9 bases in between align with TRBD2. Sequencing used CD4+ T cells sorted from blood. CDR3 region: CASSLAGRDNEQYF. The DNA is TGCGCCAGCAGTCTAGCGGGAAGAGACAACGAGCAGTACTTC.